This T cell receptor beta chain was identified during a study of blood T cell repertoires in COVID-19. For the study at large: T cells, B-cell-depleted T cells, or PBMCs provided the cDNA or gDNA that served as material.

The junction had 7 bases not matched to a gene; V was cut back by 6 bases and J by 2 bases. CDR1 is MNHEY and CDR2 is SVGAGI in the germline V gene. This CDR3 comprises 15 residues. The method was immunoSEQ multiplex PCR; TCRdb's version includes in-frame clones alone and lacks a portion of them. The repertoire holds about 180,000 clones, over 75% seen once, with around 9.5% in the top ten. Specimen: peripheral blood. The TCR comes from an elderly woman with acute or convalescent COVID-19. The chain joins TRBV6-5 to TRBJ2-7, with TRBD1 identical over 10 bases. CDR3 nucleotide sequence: TGTGCCAGCAGAAAGATCGGGACAGGGGCCTACGAGCAGTACTTC. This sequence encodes CASRKIGTGAYEQYF.